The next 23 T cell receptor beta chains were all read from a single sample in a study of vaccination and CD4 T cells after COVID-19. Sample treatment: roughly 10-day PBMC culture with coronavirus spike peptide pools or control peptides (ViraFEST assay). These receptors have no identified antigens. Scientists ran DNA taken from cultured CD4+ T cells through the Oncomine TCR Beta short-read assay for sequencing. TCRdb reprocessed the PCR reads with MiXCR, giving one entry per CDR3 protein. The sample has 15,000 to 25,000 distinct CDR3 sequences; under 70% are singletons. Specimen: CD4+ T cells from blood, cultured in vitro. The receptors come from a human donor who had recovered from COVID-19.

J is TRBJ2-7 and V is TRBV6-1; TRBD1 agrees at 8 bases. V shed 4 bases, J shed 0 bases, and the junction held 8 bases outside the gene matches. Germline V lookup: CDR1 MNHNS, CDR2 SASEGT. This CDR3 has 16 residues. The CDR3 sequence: CASSGKSGQDSYEQYF. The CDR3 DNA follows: TGTGCCAGCAGTGGAAAATCGGGACAGGACTCCTACGAGCAGTACTTC.

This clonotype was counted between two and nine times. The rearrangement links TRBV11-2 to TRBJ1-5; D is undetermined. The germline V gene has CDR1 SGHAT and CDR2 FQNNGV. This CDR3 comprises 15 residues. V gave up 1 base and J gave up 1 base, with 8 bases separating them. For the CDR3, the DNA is TGTGCCAGCAGCTTAGGAGTCCGAAGCAATCAGCCCCAGCATTTT. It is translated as CASSLGVRSNQPQHF.

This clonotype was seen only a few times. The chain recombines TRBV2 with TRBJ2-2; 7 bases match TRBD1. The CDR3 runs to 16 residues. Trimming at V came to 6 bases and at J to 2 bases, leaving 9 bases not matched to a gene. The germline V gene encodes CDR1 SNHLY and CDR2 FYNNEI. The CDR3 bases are TGTGCCAGCAGCTCAGTTGGGACAGACAACACCGGGGAGCTGTTTTTT. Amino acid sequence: CASSSVGTDNTGELFF.

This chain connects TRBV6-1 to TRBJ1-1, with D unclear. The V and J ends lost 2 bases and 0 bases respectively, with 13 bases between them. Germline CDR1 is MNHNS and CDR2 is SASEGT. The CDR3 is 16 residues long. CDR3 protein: CASSEFTAQVNTEAFF. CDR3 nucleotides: TGTGCCAGCAGTGAATTCACAGCCCAAGTGAACACTGAAGCTTTCTTT.

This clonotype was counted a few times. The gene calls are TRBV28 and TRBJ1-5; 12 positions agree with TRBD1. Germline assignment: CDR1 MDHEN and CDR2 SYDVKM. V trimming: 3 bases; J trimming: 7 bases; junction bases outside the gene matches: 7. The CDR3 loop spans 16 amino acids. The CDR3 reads CASSLPGQGAGQPQHF. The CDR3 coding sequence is TGTGCCAGCAGTTTGCCGGGACAGGGGGCAGGACAGCCCCAGCATTTT.

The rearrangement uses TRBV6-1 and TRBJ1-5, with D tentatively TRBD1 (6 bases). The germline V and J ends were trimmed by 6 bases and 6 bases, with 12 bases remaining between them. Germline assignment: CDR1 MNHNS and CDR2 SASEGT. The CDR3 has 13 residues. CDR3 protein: CASRQQGSQPQHF. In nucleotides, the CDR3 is TGTGCCAGCAGGCAACAGGGTTCTCAGCCCCAGCATTTT.

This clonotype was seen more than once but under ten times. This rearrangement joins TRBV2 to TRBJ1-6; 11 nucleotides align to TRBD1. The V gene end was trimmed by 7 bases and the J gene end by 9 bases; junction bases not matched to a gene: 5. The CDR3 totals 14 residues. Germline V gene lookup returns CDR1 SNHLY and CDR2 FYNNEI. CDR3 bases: TGTGCCAGCAACGGACAGGGGGCGCCTTCACCCCTCCACTTT. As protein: CASNGQGAPSPLHF.

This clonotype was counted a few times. The CDR3 DNA reads as TGTGCCAGCAGTCTGTTGGGACTCAACTCAGATACGCAGTATTTT. Its protein is CASSLLGLNSDTQYF. The chain is built from TRBV6-2 or TRBV6-3 and TRBJ2-3, with D possibly TRBD2 on 6 matching bases. CDR3 size: 15 residues. CDR1 and CDR2 from the germline V gene are MNHEY and SVGEGT. Between the trimmed V and J ends, which lost 5 bases and 4 bases, there was a span of 16 bases.

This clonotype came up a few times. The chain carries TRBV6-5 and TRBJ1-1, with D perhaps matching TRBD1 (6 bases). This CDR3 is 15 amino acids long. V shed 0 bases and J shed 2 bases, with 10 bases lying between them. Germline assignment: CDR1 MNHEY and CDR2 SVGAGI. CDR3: CASSYSGGANTEAFF. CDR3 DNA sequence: TGTGCCAGCAGTTACTCCGGGGGCGCAAACACTGAAGCTTTCTTT.

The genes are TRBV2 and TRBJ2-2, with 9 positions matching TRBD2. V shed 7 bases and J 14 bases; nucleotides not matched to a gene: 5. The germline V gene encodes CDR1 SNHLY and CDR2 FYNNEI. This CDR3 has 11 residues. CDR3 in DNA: TGTGCCAGCACGCGGGGGGGTGAACTGTTTTTT. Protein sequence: CASTRGGELFF.

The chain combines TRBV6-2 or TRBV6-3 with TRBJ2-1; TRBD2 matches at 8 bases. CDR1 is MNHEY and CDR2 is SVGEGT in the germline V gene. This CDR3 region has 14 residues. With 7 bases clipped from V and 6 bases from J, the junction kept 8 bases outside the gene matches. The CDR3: CASTRAGVSNEQFF. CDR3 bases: TGTGCCAGCACCCGAGCGGGAGTCTCCAATGAGCAGTTCTTC.

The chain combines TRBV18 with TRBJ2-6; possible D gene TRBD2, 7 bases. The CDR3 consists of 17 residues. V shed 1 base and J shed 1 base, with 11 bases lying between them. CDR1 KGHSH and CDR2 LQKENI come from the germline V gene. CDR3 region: CASSPLGRGSGANVLTF. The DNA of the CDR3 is TGTGCCAGCTCACCACTAGGGAGGGGGTCTGGGGCCAACGTCCTGACTTTC.

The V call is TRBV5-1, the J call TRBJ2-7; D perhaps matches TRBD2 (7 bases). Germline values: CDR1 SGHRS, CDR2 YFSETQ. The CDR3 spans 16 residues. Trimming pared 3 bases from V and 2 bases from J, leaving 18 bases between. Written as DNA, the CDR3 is TGCGCCAGCAGCTCCGGTGGGGGGGGCGCCGCCTACGAGCAGTACTTC. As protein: CASSSGGGGAAYEQYF.

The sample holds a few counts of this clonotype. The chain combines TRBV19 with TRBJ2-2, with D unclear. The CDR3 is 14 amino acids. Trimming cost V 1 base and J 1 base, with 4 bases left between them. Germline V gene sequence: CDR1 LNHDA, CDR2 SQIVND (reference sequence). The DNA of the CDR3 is TGTGCCAGTAGTATAGCCGAGAACACCGGGGAGCTGTTTTTT. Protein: CASSIAENTGELFF.

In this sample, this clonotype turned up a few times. CDR3 in amino acids: CATSGGGASQYF. The CDR3 region has the DNA TGTGCCACCAGTGGAGGGGGCGCTTCCCAGTACTTC. The chain is built from TRBV24-1 and TRBJ2-5; 7 positions match TRBD1. The CDR3 spans 12 residues. The J segment lost 9 bases and the V segment lost 5 bases, leaving 5 bases of the junction unmatched. Germline V gene sequence: CDR1 KGHDR, CDR2 SFDVKD.

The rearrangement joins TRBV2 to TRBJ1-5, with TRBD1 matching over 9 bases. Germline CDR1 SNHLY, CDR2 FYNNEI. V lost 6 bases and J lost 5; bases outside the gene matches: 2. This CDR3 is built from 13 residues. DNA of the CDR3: TGTGCCAGCAGCGGGACAGGGCATCAGCCCCAGCATTTT. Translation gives CASSGTGHQPQHF.

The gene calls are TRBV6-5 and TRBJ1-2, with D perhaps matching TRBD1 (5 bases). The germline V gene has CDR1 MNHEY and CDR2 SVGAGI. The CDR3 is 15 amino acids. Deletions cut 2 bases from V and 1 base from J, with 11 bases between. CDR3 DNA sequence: TGTGCCAGCAGTTACGGGGGACGGGTTAACTATGGCTACACCTTC. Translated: CASSYGGRVNYGYTF.

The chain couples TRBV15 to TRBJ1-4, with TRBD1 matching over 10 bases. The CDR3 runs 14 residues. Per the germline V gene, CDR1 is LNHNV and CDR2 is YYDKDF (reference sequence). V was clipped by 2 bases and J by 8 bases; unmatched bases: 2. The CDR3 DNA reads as TGTGCCACCAGCAGAATGACAGGGGGCGAAAAACTGTTTTTT. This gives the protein CATSRMTGGEKLFF.

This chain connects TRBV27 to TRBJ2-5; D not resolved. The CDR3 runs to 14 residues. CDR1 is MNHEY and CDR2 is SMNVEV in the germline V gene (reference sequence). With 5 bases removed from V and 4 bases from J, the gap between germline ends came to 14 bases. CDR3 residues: CASSRGPRGETQYF. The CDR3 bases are TGTGCCAGCAGTCGAGGACCCCGTGGAGAGACCCAGTACTTC.

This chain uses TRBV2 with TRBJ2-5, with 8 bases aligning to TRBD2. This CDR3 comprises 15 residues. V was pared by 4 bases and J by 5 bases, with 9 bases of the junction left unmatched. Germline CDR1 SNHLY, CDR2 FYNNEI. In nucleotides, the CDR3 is TGTGCCAGCAGTGCGGCAGCGGGAGAGGGGGAGACCCAGTACTTC. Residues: CASSAAAGEGETQYF.

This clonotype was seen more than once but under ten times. CDR3 sequence: CAISTGTSGRYSHEQYF. In nucleotides, the CDR3 is TGTGCCATCAGTACCGGGACTAGCGGGAGATATTCCCACGAGCAGTACTTC. The chain combines TRBV10-3 with TRBJ2-7; 14 positions match TRBD2. V trimming: 5 bases; J trimming: 5 bases; junction bases outside the gene matches: 11. Germline V gene lookup returns CDR1 ENHRY and CDR2 SYGVKD. CDR3 length: 17 residues.

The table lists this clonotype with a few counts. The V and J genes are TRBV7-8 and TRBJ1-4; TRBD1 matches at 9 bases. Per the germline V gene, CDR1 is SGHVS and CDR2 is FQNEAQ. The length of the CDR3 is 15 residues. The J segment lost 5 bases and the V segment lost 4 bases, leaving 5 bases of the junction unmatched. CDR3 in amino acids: CASSSWTGVNEKLFF. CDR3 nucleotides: TGTGCCAGCAGCTCCTGGACAGGGGTAAATGAAAAACTGTTTTTT.

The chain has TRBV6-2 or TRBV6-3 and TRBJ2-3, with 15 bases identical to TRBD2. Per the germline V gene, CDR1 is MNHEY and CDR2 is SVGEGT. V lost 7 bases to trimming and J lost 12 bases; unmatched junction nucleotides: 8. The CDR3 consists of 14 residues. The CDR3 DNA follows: TGTGCCAGCACCCGGACTAGCGGGGGGGCCGGTCAGTATTTT. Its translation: CASTRTSGGAGQYF.